Following are 17 T cell receptor beta chains from one sample sequenced in a study of T cell responses to AZD1222 COVID-19 vaccine. Clones were read by immunoSEQ multiplex PCR, and TCRdb kept only the in-frame ones, dropping some. Among some 140,000 clones listed, 85% to 95% were seen once. Specimen: peripheral blood, collected 28 days after the second AZD1222 dose. These receptor sequences come from an adult who received the AZD1222 COVID-19 vaccine.

The J gene is TRBJ2-7, the V gene TRBV19; 9 bases are shared with TRBD1. The CDR3 loop spans 16 amino acids. The V gene's germline CDR1 is LNHDA and CDR2 SQIVND (reference sequence). After removal of 3 bases from V and 2 bases from J, the junction contained 8 bases not matched to a gene. The DNA of the CDR3 is TGTGCCAGTAGTATGGGGCTGGGACAGGGCACCTACGAGCAGTACTTC. Protein sequence: CASSMGLGQGTYEQYF.

V usage is TRBV7-9 and J usage is TRBJ1-2, with TRBD1 matching 9 bases. The CDR3 is 16 amino acids. From germline, CDR1 is SEHNR and CDR2 FQNEAQ (reference sequence). Trimming removed 5 bases from V and 4 bases from J; junction bases left unmatched: 11. CDR3 sequence: CASSENRGRGGYGYTF. In nucleotides, the CDR3 is TGTGCCAGCAGCGAGAACAGGGGGCGCGGAGGCTATGGCTACACCTTC.

The rearrangement uses TRBV28 and TRBJ1-2, with 8 nucleotides matching TRBD1. Germline V CDR1 and CDR2: MDHEN, SYDVKM. After removal of 4 bases from V and 5 bases from J, the junction contained 9 bases not matched to a gene. The CDR3 extends over 15 amino acids. CDR3 in amino acids: CASSYSGTGLYGYTF. For the CDR3, the DNA is TGTGCCAGCAGTTATTCCGGGACAGGATTATATGGCTACACCTTC.

J is TRBJ2-6 and V is TRBV6-5; D not certain. This CDR3 comprises 15 residues. CDR1 is MNHEY and CDR2 is SVGAGI in the germline V gene. V was cut by 6 bases and J by 0 bases, with 9 bases left in between. The CDR3 DNA follows: TGTGCCAGCAGGCTTGACACCTCTGGGGCCAACGTCCTGACTTTC. Its protein product is CASRLDTSGANVLTF.

The V gene is TRBV30, the J gene TRBJ2-7; possibly TRBD2 for D (6 bases). The V end was cut by 6 bases, the J end by 0 bases, with 21 bases between. Germline V gene sequence: CDR1 GTSNPN, CDR2 SVGIG (reference sequence). This CDR3 has 16 residues. CDR3 DNA: TGTGCCTGCCCGCGCCCCGGGACTGATAGCTCCTACGAGCAGTACTTC. This encodes CACPRPGTDSSYEQYF.

This clone was found once. The CDR3 is CASSLGKSSTDTQYF. CDR3 DNA sequence: TGTGCCAGCAGCTTAGGCAAATCTAGCACAGATACGCAGTATTTT. The chain recombines TRBV7-8 with TRBJ2-3; no reliable D call. There are 15 residues in the CDR3. The V gene's germline CDR1 is SGHVS and CDR2 FQNEAQ. Trimming took 1 base from V and 0 from J, leaving 8 bases between them.

Here the CDR3 reads CASSQGDLDNEKLFF. In DNA form, the CDR3 reads TGCGCCAGCAGCCAAGGGGACCTTGATAATGAAAAACTGTTTTTT. This chain connects TRBV4-1 to TRBJ1-4; the D gene is possibly TRBD1 (5 bases). The CDR3 length is 15 residues. V dropped 1 base and J dropped 4 bases, with 10 bases sitting between them. Germline CDR1 MGHRA, CDR2 YSYEKL.

J is TRBJ1-3 and V is TRBV5-1, with a possible D match to TRBD1 (5 bases). V shed 0 bases and J shed 3 bases, with 13 bases lying between them. The CDR3 spans 16 residues. CDR1 and CDR2 from the germline V gene are SGHRS and YFSETQ. The CDR3 sequence is CASSLGDSLDGNTIYF. The CDR3 nucleotides are TGCGCCAGCAGCTTGGGAGACAGCTTGGATGGAAACACCATATATTTT.

The chain uses TRBV5-6 and TRBJ1-2; D gene unclear. The CDR3 has 12 amino acids. Germline CDR1 SGHDT, CDR2 YYEEEE. V lost 4 bases, J lost 5 bases, and 9 bases lay in between. CDR3 amino acids: CASSEGGYGYTF. The DNA of the CDR3 is TGTGCCAGCAGCGAGGGAGGGTATGGCTACACCTTC.

This sequence joins TRBV30 and TRBJ1-1, with D perhaps TRBD1 (6 bases). This CDR3 spans 13 amino acids. The V end lost 3 bases, the J end lost 4 bases, and 12 bases lay between the germline ends. Germline V lookup: CDR1 GTSNPN, CDR2 SVGIG (reference sequence). For the CDR3, the DNA is TGTGCCTGGAGCCTGACAGGCACCACTGAAGCTTTCTTT. This encodes CAWSLTGTTEAFF.

This chain joins TRBV19 and TRBJ2-7, with D possibly matching TRBD1 (6 bases). Germline V gives CDR1 LNHDA, CDR2 SQIVND (reference sequence). V gave up 11 bases and J gave up 6 bases, with 14 bases separating them. CDR3 length: 11 residues. This CDR3 reads CASSRGGEQYF. The CDR3 nucleotides are TGTGCCTCTAGCAGAGGGGGCGAGCAGTACTTC.

J is TRBJ2-3 and V is TRBV21-1. TRBV21-1 is flagged as a pseudogene. CDR3 length: 17 residues. The CDR3 loop reads CASSNGLQGFYPDTQYF. The CDR3 bases are TGTGCCAGCAGCAACGGACTACAGGGATTTTACCCAGATACGCAGTATTTT.

This chain connects TRBV7-2 to TRBJ2-1; a weak D match, TRBD1 (5 bases). There are 12 residues in the CDR3. Trimming pared 6 bases from V and 10 bases from J, leaving 13 bases between. CDR1 and CDR2 from the germline V gene are SGHTA and FQGNSA. The CDR3 DNA reads TGTGCCAGCAGTTACAGCAGGGAAGAGCAGTTCTTC. Translated, it gives CASSYSREEQFF.

The CDR3 here is CASSDIKNTEAFF. The CDR3 nucleotides are TGTGCCAGCAGTGACATTAAGAACACTGAAGCTTTCTTT. The chain uses TRBV12-3 or TRBV12-4 and TRBJ1-1, with unresolved D. V lost 5 bases to trimming and J lost 1 base, with 8 bases between them. The CDR3 length is 13 residues.

This chain connects TRBV9 to TRBJ1-5, with D uncertain. V was pared by 0 bases and J by 5 bases, with 9 bases between. This CDR3 is built from 14 residues. Per germline, CDR1 SGDLS and CDR2 YYNGEE. In nucleotides, the CDR3 is TGTGCCAGCAGCGTAGATGGCGGGTATCAGCCCCAGCATTTT. It translates to CASSVDGGYQPQHF.

This clone was recorded once. The chain has TRBV27 and TRBJ1-2; TRBD1 might be the D (6 bases). The V gene's germline CDR1 is MNHEY and CDR2 SMNVEV (reference sequence). V was clipped by 5 bases and J by 1 base, with 23 bases between them. CDR3 length: 18 amino acids. CDR3 sequence reads: CASSTWGGSGAGNYGYTF. The DNA for the CDR3 is TGTGCCAGCAGTACCTGGGGGGGGTCAGGGGCGGGTAACTATGGCTACACCTTC.

The chain carries TRBV19 and TRBJ1-2, with D unresolved. The germline gives CDR1 LNHDA, CDR2 SQIVND (reference sequence). The CDR3 sequence is 13 residues long. V lost 3 bases, J lost 8 bases, and 13 bases lay in between. CDR3 residues: CASSIFGRGGYTF. CDR3 nucleotides: TGTGCCAGTAGTATCTTCGGACGAGGGGGCTACACCTTC.